A single sample gave rise to the 6 T cell receptor beta chains below, sequenced in a study of molecular identifiers for immune sequencing clone quantification. TCRdb re-called the PCR reads through MiXCR, storing one row per CDR3 protein. The sample consists of about 320,000 distinct CDR3 sequences, around a fifth of them appearing once. The sequenced sample consisted of naive CD8+ T cells from blood, with Jurkat cell RNA spiked in. Subset noted: FACS-sorted CD8+CD4-CCR7+CD45RA+ naive T cells. These receptors all come from a human donor in good health. Some libraries in this study had Jurkat cell RNA spiked in.

This clonotype appeared many times. The V gene is TRBV24-1, the J gene TRBJ2-2; possibly TRBD1 for D (6 bases). V was trimmed by 1 base and J by 3 bases, leaving 8 bases between them. The CDR3 is 15 residues long. Germline-derived CDR1 and CDR2 are KGHDR and SFDVKD. The CDR3 region has the DNA TGTGCCACCAGTGATTTCGGGACATACACCGGGGAGCTGTTTTTT. Translating gives CATSDFGTYTGELFF.

This clonotype was counted ten times or more. The V and J genes are TRBV7-2 and TRBJ2-3; perhaps TRBD2 as D (6 bases). The CDR3 runs 14 residues. Germline lookup yields CDR1 SGHTA and CDR2 FQGNSA. V was pared by 2 bases and J by 6 bases, with 12 bases between. The CDR3 protein is CASSLISGDDTQYF. CDR3 sequence (DNA): TGTGCCAGCAGCTTAATTTCGGGAGACGATACGCAGTATTTT.

Note on this clonotype: Compared with germline, one end of the junction differs, possibly owing to a read error. The chain employs TRBV7-6 and TRBJ2-3; 8 bases align to TRBD1. The CDR3 spans 14 residues. CDR1 SGHVS and CDR2 FNYEAQ come from the germline V gene. CDR3 protein: CASSYGTGGDTRYF. Written as DNA, the CDR3 is TGTGCCAGCAGCTACGGGACAGGAGGAGATACGCGGTATTTT.

In its sample, this clonotype was seen many times. The rearrangement joins TRBV6-1 to TRBJ1-2, with 8 bases that match TRBD1. With 7 bases clipped from V and 4 bases from J, the junction kept 8 bases outside the gene matches. Germline CDR1 reads MNHNS; CDR2 reads SASEGT. This CDR3 contains 14 residues. DNA for the CDR3: TGTGCCAGCAACCGACAGGGGCTGGGCTATGGCTACACCTTC. Residues: CASNRQGLGYGYTF.

Ten or more counts support this clonotype. CDR3 in DNA: TGTGCCAGCAGCTTGGCGGCAGGCTCCTACGAGCAGTACTTC. Amino acids: CASSLAAGSYEQYF. The chain employs TRBV5-5 and TRBJ2-7, with D unclear. CDR3 length: 14 amino acids. From germline, CDR1 is SGHKS and CDR2 YYEKEE (reference sequence). Trimming removed 0 bases from V and 0 bases from J, with 7 bases in between.

This clonotype was recorded at least ten times. The chain uses TRBV7-2 and TRBJ2-7; TRBD2 matches at 10 bases. The J segment lost 2 bases and the V segment lost 0 bases, leaving 4 bases of the junction unmatched. CDR3 size: 16 residues. From germline, CDR1 is SGHTA and CDR2 FQGNSA. DNA for the CDR3: TGTGCCAGCAGCTTAGCCAGGACTAGCGGCACCTACGAGCAGTACTTC. The encoded protein is CASSLARTSGTYEQYF.